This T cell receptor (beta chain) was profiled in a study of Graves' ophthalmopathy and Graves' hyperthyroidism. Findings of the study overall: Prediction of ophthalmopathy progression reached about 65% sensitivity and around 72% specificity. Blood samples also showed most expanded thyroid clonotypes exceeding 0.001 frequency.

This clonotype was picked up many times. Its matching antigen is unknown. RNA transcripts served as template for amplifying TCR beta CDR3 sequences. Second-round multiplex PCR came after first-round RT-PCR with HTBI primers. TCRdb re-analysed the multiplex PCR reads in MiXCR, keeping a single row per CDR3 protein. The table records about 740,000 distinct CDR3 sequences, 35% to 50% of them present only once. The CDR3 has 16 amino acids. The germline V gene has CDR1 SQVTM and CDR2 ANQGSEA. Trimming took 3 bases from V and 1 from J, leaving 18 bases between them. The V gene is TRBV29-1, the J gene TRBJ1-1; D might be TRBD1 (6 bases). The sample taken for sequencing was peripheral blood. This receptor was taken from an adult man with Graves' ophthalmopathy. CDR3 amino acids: CSVDTGDTGRNTEAFF. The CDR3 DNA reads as TGCAGCGTTGATACTGGTGACACAGGGAGGAACACTGAAGCTTTCTTT. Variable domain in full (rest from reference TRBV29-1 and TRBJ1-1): SAVISQKPSRDICQRGTSLTIQCQVDSQVTMMFWYRQQPGQSLTLIATANQGSEATYESGFVIDKFPISRPNLTFSTLTVSNMSPEDSSIYLCSVDTGDTGRNTEAFFGQGTRLTVV.